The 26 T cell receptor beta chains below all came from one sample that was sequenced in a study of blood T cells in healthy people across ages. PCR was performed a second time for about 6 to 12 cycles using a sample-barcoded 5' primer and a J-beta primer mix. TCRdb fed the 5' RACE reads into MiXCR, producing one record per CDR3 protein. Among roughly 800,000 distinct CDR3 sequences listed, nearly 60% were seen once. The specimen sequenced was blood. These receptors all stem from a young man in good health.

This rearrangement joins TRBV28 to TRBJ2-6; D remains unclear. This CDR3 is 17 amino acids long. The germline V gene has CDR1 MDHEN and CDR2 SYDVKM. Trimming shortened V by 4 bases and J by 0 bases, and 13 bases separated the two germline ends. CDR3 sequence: CASSSFLQPSGANVLTF. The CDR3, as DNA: TGTGCCAGCAGTTCATTTTTACAGCCCTCTGGGGCCAACGTCCTGACTTTC.

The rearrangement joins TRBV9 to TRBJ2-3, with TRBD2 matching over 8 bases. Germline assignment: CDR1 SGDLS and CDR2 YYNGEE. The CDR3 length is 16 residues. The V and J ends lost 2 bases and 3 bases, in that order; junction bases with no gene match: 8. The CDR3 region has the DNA TGTGCCAGCAGCGTCCTAGCGGGCTACGCGACAGATACGCAGTATTTT. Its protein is CASSVLAGYATDTQYF.

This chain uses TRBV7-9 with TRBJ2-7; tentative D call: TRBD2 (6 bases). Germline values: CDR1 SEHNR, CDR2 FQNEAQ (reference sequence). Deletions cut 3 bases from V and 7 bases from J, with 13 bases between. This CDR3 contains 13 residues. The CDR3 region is CASSFYGGWEQYF. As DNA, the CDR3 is TGTGCCAGCAGCTTTTATGGGGGGTGGGAGCAGTACTTC.

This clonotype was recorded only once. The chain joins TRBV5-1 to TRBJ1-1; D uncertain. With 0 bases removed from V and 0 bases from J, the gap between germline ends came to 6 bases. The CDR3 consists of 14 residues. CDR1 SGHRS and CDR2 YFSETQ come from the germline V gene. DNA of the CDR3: TGCGCCAGCAGCTTGGACGTGCTGAACACTGAAGCTTTCTTT. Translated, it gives CASSLDVLNTEAFF.

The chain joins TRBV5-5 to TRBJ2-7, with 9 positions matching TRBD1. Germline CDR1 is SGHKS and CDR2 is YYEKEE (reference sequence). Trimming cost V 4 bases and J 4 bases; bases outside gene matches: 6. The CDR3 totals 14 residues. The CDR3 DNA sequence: TGTGCCAGCAGCGGTACAGGGGGCTGGTACGAGCAGTACTTC. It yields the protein CASSGTGGWYEQYF.

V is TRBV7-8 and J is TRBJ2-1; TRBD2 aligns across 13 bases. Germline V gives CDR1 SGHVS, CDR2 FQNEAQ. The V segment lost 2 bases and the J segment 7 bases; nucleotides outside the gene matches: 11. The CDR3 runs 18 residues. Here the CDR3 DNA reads TGTGCCAGCAGCTTATGGATGGCGGGGACTAGCGGGGTAAATGAGCAGTTCTTC. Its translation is CASSLWMAGTSGVNEQFF.

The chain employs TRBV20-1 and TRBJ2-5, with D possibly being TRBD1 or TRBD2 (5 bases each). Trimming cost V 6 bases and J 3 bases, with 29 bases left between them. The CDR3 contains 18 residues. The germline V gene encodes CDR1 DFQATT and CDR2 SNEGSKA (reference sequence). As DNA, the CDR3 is TGCAGTGCCACAACCAGGGCCCTGGAAGAGGGAATGGAAGAGACCCAGTACTTC. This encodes CSATTRALEEGMEETQYF.

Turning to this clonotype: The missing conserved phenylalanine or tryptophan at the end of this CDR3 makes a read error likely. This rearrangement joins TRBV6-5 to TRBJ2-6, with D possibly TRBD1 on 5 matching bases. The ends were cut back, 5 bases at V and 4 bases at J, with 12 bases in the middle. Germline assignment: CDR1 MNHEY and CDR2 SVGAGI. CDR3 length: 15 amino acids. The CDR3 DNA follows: TGTGCCAGCAGTCCCAGGGCAGCCGGGGCCAACGTCCTGACTTTA. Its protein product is CASSPRAAGANVLTL.

DNA for the CDR3: TGTGCCAGCAGCGACCGGGACAGGGGGCGCTTGGATGGCTACACCTTC. It yields the protein CASSDRDRGRLDGYTF. The chain recombines TRBV7-2 with TRBJ1-2; 12 nucleotides align to TRBD1. Losses at the gene ends were 5 bases for V and 6 bases for J; bases not matched to a gene: 10. Germline V lookup: CDR1 SGHTA, CDR2 FQGNSA. The CDR3 totals 16 residues. Based on the CDR3 plus reference TRBV7-2 and TRBJ1-2, the full variable domain is GAGVSQSPSNKVTEKGKDVELRCDPISGHTALYWYRQSLGQGLEFLIYFQGNSAPDKSGLPSDRFSAERTGGSVSTLTIQRTQQEDSAVYLCASSDRDRGRLDGYTFGSGTRLTVV.

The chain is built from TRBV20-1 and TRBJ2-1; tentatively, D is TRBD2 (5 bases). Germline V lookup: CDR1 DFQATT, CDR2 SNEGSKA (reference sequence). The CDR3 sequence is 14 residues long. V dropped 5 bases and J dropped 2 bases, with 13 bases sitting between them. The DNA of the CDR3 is TGCAGTGCTGAGGGCGAGGGTCCCTACAATGAGCAGTTCTTC. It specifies CSAEGEGPYNEQFF.

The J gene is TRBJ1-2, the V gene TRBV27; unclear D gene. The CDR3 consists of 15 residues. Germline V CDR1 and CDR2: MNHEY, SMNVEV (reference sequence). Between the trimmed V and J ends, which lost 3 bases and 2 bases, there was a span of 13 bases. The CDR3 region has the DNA TGTGCCAGCAGTTTTAACTCGCGGCGGAACTATGGCTACACCTTC. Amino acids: CASSFNSRRNYGYTF.

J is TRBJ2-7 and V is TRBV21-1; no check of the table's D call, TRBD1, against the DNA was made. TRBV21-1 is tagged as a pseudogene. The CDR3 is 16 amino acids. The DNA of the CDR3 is TGTGCCAGCAGCAAAGGGAAGGGACAGAGCTCCTACGAGCAGTACTTC. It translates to CASSKGKGQSSYEQYF.

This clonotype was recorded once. This chain's CDR3 is CASSYSTRNTGELFF. CDR3 sequence (DNA): TGTGCCAGCAGTTACTCGACCAGGAACACCGGGGAGCTGTTTTTT. The V call is TRBV6-5, the J call TRBJ2-2; D call uncertain. Germline assignment: CDR1 MNHEY and CDR2 SVGAGI. Trimming removed 0 bases at V and 1 base at J, with 6 bases between. The CDR3 covers 15 residues.

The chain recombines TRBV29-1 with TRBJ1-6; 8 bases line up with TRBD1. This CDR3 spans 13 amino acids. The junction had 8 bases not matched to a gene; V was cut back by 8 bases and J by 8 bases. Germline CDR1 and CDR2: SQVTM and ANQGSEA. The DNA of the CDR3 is TGCAGCATACGACAGGGGATGGATTCACCCCTCCACTTT. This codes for CSIRQGMDSPLHF.

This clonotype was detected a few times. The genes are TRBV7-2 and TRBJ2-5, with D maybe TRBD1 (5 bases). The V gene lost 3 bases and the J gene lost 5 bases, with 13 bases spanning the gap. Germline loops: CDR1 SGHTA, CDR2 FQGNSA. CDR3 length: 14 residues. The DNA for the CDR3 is TGTGCCAGCAGCTTCATGACAGCTGGGGAGACCCAGTACTTC. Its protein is CASSFMTAGETQYF. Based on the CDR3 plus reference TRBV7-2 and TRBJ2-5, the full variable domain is GAGVSQSPSNKVTEKGKDVELRCDPISGHTALYWYRQSLGQGLEFLIYFQGNSAPDKSGLPSDRFSAERTGGSVSTLTIQRTQQEDSAVYLCASSFMTAGETQYFGPGTRLLVL.

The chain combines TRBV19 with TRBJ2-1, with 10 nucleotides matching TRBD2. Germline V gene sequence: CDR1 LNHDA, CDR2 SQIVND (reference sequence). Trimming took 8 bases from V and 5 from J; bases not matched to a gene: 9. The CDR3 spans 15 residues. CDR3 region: CASADGTSDNNEQFF. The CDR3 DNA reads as TGTGCCAGTGCAGACGGGACTAGCGATAACAATGAGCAGTTCTTC.

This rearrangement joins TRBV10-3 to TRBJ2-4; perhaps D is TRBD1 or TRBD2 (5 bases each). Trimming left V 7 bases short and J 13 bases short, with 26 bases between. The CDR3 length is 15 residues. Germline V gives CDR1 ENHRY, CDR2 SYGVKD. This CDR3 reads CAITGSSGGLDKQYF. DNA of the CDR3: TGTGCCATCACCGGATCCAGTGGGGGTTTAGACAAGCAGTACTTC.

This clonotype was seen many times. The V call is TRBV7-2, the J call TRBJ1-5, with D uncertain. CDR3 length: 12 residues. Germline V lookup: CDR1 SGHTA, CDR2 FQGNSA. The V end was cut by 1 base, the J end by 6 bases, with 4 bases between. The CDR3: CASSLEGQPQHF. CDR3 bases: TGTGCCAGCAGCTTAGAGGGTCAGCCCCAGCATTTT.

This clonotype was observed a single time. The CDR3 sequence is CASSDYPYEQYF. CDR3 nucleotide sequence: TGTGCCAGCAGCGACTACCCCTACGAGCAGTACTTC. The chain employs TRBV7-2 and TRBJ2-4, with a tentative D call TRBD2 (5 bases). The J call may be mistaken, given a closer DNA end match to TRBJ2-7. The CDR3 totals 12 residues. Looked up from germline, CDR1 is SGHTA and CDR2 is FQGNSA.

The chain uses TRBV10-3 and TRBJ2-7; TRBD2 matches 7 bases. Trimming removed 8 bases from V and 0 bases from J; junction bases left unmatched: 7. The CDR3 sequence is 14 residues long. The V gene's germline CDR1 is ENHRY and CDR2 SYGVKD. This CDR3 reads CAIASGGSSYEQYF. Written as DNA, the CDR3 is TGTGCCATCGCTAGCGGAGGGAGCTCCTACGAGCAGTACTTC.

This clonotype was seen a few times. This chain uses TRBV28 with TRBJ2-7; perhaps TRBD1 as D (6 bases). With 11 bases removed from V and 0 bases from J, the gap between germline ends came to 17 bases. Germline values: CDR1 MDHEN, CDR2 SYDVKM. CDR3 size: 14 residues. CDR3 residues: CAAESGHDSYEQYF. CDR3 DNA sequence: TGTGCCGCAGAATCGGGACACGACTCCTACGAGCAGTACTTC.

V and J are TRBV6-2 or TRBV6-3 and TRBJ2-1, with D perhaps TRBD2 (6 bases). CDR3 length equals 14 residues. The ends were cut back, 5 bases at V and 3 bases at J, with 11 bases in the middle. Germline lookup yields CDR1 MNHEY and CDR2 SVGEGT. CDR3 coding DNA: TGTGCCAGCAGTCGACTAGGGAACTACAATGAGCAGTTCTTC. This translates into CASSRLGNYNEQFF.

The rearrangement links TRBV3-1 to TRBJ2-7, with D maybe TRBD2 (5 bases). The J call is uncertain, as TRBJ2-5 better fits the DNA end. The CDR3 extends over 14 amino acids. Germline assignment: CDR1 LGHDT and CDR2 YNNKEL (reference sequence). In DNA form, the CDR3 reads TGTGCCAGCAGCCAAGAATCGAGGGAAGAGACCCAGTACTTC. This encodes CASSQESREETQYF.

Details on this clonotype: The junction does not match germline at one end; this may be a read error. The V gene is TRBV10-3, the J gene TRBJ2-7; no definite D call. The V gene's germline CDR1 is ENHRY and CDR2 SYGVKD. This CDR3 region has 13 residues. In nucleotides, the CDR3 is TGTGCCACCAGTGAGAAGGGCACCTACGAGCAGTACTTC. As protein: CATSEKGTYEQYF.

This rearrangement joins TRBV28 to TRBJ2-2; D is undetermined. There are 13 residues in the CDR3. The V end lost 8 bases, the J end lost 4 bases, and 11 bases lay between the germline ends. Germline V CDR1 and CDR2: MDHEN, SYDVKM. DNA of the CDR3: TGTGCCAGCCTCGTGGGTTTCACCGGGGAGCTGTTTTTT. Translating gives CASLVGFTGELFF.

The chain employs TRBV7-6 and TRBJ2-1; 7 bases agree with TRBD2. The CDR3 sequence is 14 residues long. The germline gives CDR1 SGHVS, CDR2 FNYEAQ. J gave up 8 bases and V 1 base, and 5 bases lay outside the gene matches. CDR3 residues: CASSLGGGSDEQFF. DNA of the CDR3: TGTGCCAGCAGCTTAGGGGGGGGTTCGGATGAGCAGTTCTTC.